Listed below are T cell receptor beta chains from one sample, sequenced in a study of CXCR3-negative and CXCR3-positive naive CD8 T cells. TCRdb reanalyzed the 5' RACE reads and collapses them to one entry per CDR3 protein, without DNA. This sample's clone table lists approximately 39,000 distinct CDR3 sequences. The sample was memory CD8+ T cells from blood. The receptor source for this set is a human donor in good health. Some clones in this sample may be carry-over from other donors' samples. Each CDR3 is given with its conserved first and last residue. Rows may omit the clone size; those that give it use once, few, many or a size class.

v_call	clone_size	j_call	cdr3_aa
TRBV5-1	.	TRBJ2-1	CASSLGRRNNEQFF
TRBV28	.	TRBJ2-1	CASSYQGDPSASSYNEQFF
TRBV5-1	.	TRBJ2-3	CASMGDYGTDTQYF
TRBV20-1	.	TRBJ1-6	CSATVAGMENSPLHF
TRBV5-1	.	TRBJ1-1	CASSLTGGLNTEAFF
TRBV20-1	.	TRBJ2-1	CSARDIAGDYNEQFF
TRBV7-8	.	TRBJ2-7	CASSMGQDYEQYF
TRBV2	.	TRBJ2-5	CASSDRYPMEQETQYF
TRBV6-2/TRBV6-3	.	TRBJ2-1	CASSYLAGTAGNGQFF
TRBV18	large	TRBJ2-4	CASSPNDRESGKNIQYF
TRBV6-5	.	TRBJ2-7	CASGESGTGGHEQYF
TRBV14	.	TRBJ2-5	CASSQMTSGGLPQETQYF